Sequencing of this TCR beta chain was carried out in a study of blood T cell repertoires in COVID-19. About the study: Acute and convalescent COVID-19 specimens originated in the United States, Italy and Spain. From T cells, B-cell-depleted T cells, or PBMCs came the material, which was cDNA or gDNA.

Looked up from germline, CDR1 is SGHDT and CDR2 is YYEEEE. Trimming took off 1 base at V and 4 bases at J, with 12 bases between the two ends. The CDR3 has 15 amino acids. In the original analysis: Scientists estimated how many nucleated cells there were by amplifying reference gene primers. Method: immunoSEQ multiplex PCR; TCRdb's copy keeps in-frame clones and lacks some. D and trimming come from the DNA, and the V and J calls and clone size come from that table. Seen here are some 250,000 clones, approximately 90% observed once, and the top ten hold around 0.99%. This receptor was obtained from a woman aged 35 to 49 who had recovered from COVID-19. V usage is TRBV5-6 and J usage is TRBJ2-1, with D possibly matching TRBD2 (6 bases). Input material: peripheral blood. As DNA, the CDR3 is TGTGCCAGCAGCTTGCTGGGCGGGACTTACAATGAGCAGTTCTTC. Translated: CASSLLGGTYNEQFF.